Reported below is one TCR beta chain. Its cognate antigen is unknown. This sample was included in a study of T cells in Graves' hyperthyroidism and ophthalmopathy. Findings of the study overall: From stable hyperthyroidism, ophthalmopathy was set apart by a 13 V-J model. Blood samples included most of the expanded thyroid clonotypes exceeding 0.001.

RNA transcripts yielded amplified TCR beta CDR3 regions. Initially, a first-round RT-PCR of the TCR CDR3 employed the HTBI primer set. TCRdb processed the multiplex PCR reads anew with MiXCR; each CDR3 protein has one entry. The data contain about 350,000 distinct CDR3 sequences, about 14% of them seen just once; the ten biggest clones take up just under 25%. PBMCs stemmed from about 9.7 ml fresh peripheral blood. From germline, CDR1 is MGHDK and CDR2 SYGVNS. V was cut by 6 bases and J by 4 bases, with 13 bases left in between. The CDR3 totals 14 residues. Sequencing used blood. The chain is built from TRBV25-1 and TRBJ1-5, with D possibly matching TRBD1 (5 bases). The clonotype comes from a woman in her thirties with Graves' hyperthyroidism. CDR3 region: CASRPDRYNQPQHF. CDR3 DNA: TGTGCCAGCAGGCCTGACAGATATAATCAGCCCCAGCATTTT.